The rows below give T cell receptor beta chains drawn from one sample of a study of regulatory T cells in long-lasting Graves disease. Each CDR3 protein gets one entry after TCRdb re-called the multiplex PCR reads with MiXCR. The top ten hold 25% to 30% of the sample, which has 350,000 to 450,000 distinct CDR3 sequences, 16% seen once. These data are also associated with another study on T cells in Graves' hyperthyroidism and ophthalmopathy.

The specimen was peripheral blood mononuclear cells (PBMCs), collected at new diagnosis, from a patient treated with antithyroid drugs. These receptors came from a middle-aged man with Graves disease. CDR3s leave out the opening cysteine and the closing phenylalanine or tryptophan. A clone size is listed for some rows: how often the clone was seen (once, few, many), or a class if it is expanded.

CDR3 protein,clone size,J gene,V gene
ASSEWATYTGELF,many,TRBJ2-2,TRBV4-3
ASSQTRDLYNEQF,-,TRBJ2-1,TRBV3-1
ASSLAPEVLEQF,few,TRBJ2-1,TRBV7-6
ASSLKQTGPGEQY,many,TRBJ2-7,TRBV5-1
ASSGGPSGNQETQY,-,TRBJ2-5,TRBV5-1
ASRLQGWNTEAF,-,TRBJ1-1,TRBV12-3/TRBV12-4
ASSQTGPSGNEQF,many,TRBJ2-1,TRBV4-3
ASSEGPLAGDRNTGELF,-,TRBJ2-2,TRBV2
SALAFRNQPQH,once,TRBJ1-5,TRBV20-1
ASSVGNSDGQETQY,-,TRBJ2-5,TRBV9
SARDGSQGYEQY,few,TRBJ2-7,TRBV20-1
ASSPRIGTDTQY,-,TRBJ2-3,TRBV4-3
ASSPFREANYGYT,many,TRBJ1-2,TRBV2
ASSSQGIQETQY,many,TRBJ2-5,TRBV6-2/TRBV6-3
SARTSAYEQY,many,TRBJ2-7,TRBV20-1
ASRGLSSYNEQF,-,TRBJ2-1,TRBV2
ASRPGPLYEQY,many,TRBJ2-7,TRBV2
ASSETGRDGYT,few,TRBJ1-2,TRBV5-6
ASSRAGGMINEKLF,many,TRBJ1-4,TRBV4-2
AWSGRNRVNIQY,many,TRBJ2-4,TRBV30
ASSLGVDRTYEQY,many,TRBJ2-7,TRBV7-2
ASSFGLAGGSSYNEQF,-,TRBJ2-1,TRBV12-3/TRBV12-4
ASSDPGAQPQH,many,TRBJ1-5,TRBV6-1
ASSLGTGGVYGYT,-,TRBJ1-2,TRBV12-3/TRBV12-4
ASSGTEYSNQPQH,-,TRBJ1-5,TRBV28
SAPRDRGKTQY,many,TRBJ2-5,TRBV20-1
ASSLGSGLGGLDTQY,many,TRBJ2-3,TRBV7-3
SARGVLGDGYT,-,TRBJ1-2,TRBV20-1
ASGLFRGVNQPQH,many,TRBJ1-5,TRBV2
ASSLAGGIKETQY,-,TRBJ2-5,TRBV2
ASSHGHTLEQY,many,TRBJ2-7,TRBV7-2
SVETAGNTIY,many,TRBJ1-3,TRBV29-1
ASSFIRGKQQETQY,many,TRBJ2-5,TRBV27
ASSPTYGSYEQY,many,TRBJ2-7,TRBV11-3
ASSLATGNGEQY,many,TRBJ2-7,TRBV7-9
ASSLFAASGNTIY,many,TRBJ1-3,TRBV27
ASSYGYRANEKLF,-,TRBJ1-4,TRBV6-9
ASSSRTSGVHEQF,many,TRBJ2-1,TRBV7-2
ASSQSTGTGANVLT,few,TRBJ2-6,TRBV4-1
ATSEVGSRGELF,-,TRBJ2-2,TRBV24-1
ASSQTWQGRFSSDTQY,few,TRBJ2-3,TRBV5-1
ASSEWRGAGELF,many,TRBJ2-2,TRBV2
ASRRGGGQETQY,many,TRBJ2-5,TRBV6-1
ASSLGTSVADTQY,many,TRBJ2-3,TRBV7-7
ASGGGGATGELF,many,TRBJ2-2,TRBV28
ASRGEHKTQY,many,TRBJ2-5,TRBV12-3/TRBV12-4
ASSLTLAGLNEQF,many,TRBJ2-1,TRBV5-1
ASSPLSAGSSYEQY,many,TRBJ2-7,TRBV18
ASSPPPAGTGEQF,-,TRBJ2-1,TRBV19
AIRQGDSEAF,many,TRBJ1-1,TRBV10-3
ASSGTAGNTEAF,many,TRBJ1-1,TRBV5-1
ASSLALAKNIQY,-,TRBJ2-4,TRBV11-1
SANRQRTGDNEQF,many,TRBJ2-1,TRBV20-1
ASSYPGTSGGTYNEQF,few,TRBJ2-1,TRBV7-2
ASSTGQIGTQY,many,TRBJ2-5,TRBV12-3/TRBV12-4
ASKQGQATYEQY,many,TRBJ2-7,TRBV12-3/TRBV12-4
ASSLSEQYGNEQF,-,TRBJ2-1,TRBV7-9